This record looks at one T cell receptor (beta chain) sequence and its context. Its antigen remains unknown. This specimen belongs to a study of Ad26.COV2.S vaccination and SARS-CoV-2 variants. General study findings and limits: Post-vaccination breadth of spike-specific CD8+ and CD4+ T cell responses was reportedly substantial. Placebo and vaccine recipients had non-spike TCR breadth that was similar.

With 5 bases clipped from V and 8 bases from J, the junction kept 8 bases outside the gene matches. The CDR3 extends over 16 amino acids. CDR1 and CDR2 (germline): MRHNA, SNTAGT. The table came from immunoSEQ multiplex PCR; TCRdb's copy has only in-frame clones and leaves some out. The table lists 300,000 to 350,000 clones, about 88% of them singletons. Documented treatment: roughly 18 received Ad26.COV2.S at low or high dose, single or two shots; 5 received placebo; per-sample allocation not given. The study sampled participants on day 63 after the first vaccine or placebo injection. The rearrangement links TRBV6-4 to TRBJ2-1; 14 nucleotides line up with TRBD2. The material sequenced was peripheral blood, taken in a trial of Ad26.COV2.S vaccine versus placebo. This TCR came from a person between 18 and 59 years old who received the Ad26.COV2.S COVID-19 vaccine or a placebo. This chain's CDR3 is CASSTRTSGRKDEQFF. The CDR3 DNA is TGTGCCAGCAGTACCAGGACTAGCGGGAGGAAGGATGAGCAGTTCTTC.